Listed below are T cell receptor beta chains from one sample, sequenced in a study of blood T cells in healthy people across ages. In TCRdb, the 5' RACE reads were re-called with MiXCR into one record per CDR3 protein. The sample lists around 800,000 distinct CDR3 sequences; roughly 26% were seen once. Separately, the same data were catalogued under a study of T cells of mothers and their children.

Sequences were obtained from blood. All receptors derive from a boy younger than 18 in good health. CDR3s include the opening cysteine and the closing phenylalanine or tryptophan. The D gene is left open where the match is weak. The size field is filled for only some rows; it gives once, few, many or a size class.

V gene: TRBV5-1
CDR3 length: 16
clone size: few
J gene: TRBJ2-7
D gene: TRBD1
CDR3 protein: CASSGTGRPRGYEQYF
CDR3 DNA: TGCGCCAGCAGCGGGACAGGGAGGCCGAGGGGATACGAGCAGTACTTC

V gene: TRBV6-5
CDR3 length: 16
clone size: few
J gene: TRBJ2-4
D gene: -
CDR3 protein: CASSSTGWTAKNIQYF
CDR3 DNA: TGTGCCAGCAGTTCCACAGGGTGGACAGCCAAAAACATTCAGTACTTC

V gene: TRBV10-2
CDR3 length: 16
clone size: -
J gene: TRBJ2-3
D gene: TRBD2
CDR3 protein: CASSAVAGIRADTQYF
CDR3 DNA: TGCGCCAGCAGTGCAGTAGCGGGAATTCGGGCAGATACGCAGTATTTT

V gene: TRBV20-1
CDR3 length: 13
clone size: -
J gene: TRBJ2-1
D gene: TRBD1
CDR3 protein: CSARRDSANEQFF
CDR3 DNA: TGCAGTGCGAGAAGGGACAGCGCAAATGAGCAGTTCTTC

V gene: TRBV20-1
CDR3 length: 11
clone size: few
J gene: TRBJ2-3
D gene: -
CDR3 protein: CSASRVDMQYF
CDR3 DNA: TGCAGTGCTTCTCGGGTCGATATGCAGTATTTT

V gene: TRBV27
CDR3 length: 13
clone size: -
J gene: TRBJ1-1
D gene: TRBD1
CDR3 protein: CASSSTGFAEAFF
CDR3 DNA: TGTGCCAGCAGCTCGACAGGGTTCGCTGAAGCTTTCTTT

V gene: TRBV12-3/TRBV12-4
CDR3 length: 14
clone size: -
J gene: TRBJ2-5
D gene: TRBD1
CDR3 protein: CASRETGHQETQYF
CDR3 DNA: TGTGCCAGCAGGGAGACAGGGCACCAAGAGACCCAGTACTTC

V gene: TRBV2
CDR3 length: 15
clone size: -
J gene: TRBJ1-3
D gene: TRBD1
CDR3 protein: CASSEDRNSGNTIYF
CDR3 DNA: TGTGCCAGCAGTGAGGACAGGAACTCTGGAAACACCATATATTTT

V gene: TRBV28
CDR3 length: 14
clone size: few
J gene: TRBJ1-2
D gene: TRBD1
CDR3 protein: CASSFGDRVYGYTF
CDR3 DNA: TGTGCCAGCAGTTTTGGCGACAGGGTTTACGGCTACACCTTC

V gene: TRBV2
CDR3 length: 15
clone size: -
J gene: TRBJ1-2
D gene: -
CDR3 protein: CASNGPYRANYGYTF
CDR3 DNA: TGTGCCAGCAATGGCCCATACAGGGCAAACTATGGCTACACCTTC

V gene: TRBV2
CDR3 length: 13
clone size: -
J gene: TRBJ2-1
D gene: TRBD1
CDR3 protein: CASTRQGGNEQFF
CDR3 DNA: TGTGCCAGCACTAGACAGGGCGGTAATGAGCAGTTCTTC

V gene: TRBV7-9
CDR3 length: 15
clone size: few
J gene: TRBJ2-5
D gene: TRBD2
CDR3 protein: CASSSGLATQETQYF
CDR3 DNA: TGTGCCAGCAGCTCGGGACTAGCCACCCAAGAGACCCAGTACTTC

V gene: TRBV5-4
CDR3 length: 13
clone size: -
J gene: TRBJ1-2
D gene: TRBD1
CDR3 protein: CATDNRDSYGYTF
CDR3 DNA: TGTGCCACCGACAACCGGGACAGCTATGGCTACACCTTC

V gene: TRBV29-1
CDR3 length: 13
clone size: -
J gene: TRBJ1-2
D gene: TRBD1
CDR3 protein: CSAGLDRPYGYTF
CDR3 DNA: TGCAGCGCAGGATTGGACAGGCCCTATGGCTACACCTTC

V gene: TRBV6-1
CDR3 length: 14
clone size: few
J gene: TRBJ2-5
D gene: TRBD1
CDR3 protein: CASSDGTVEGTQYF
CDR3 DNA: TGTGCCAGCAGTGATGGGACAGTTGAGGGGACCCAGTACTTC

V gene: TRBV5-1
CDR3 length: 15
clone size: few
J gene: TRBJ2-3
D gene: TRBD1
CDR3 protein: CASIPTGGSADTQYF
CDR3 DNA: TGCGCCAGCATCCCGACAGGGGGGTCGGCGGATACGCAGTATTTT

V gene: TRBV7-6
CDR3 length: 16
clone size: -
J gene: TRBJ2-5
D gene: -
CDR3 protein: CASSPRGGPLVKTQYF
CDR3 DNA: TGTGCCAGCAGCCCGAGGGGGGGGCCATTAGTGAAGACCCAGTACTTC

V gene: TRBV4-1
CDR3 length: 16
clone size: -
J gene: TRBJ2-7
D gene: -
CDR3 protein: CASSQDHTDYPYEQYF
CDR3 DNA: TGCGCCAGCAGCCAAGACCACACGGACTACCCCTACGAGCAGTACTTC

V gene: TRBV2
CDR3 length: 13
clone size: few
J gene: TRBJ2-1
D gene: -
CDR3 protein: CASGLPYGQQQFF
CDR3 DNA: TGTGCCAGCGGGTTGCCCTATGGACAGCAACAGTTCTTC

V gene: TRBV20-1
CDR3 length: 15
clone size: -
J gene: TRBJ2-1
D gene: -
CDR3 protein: CSASPMDSSYNEQFF
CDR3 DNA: TGCAGTGCTAGCCCCATGGACAGCTCCTACAATGAGCAGTTCTTC

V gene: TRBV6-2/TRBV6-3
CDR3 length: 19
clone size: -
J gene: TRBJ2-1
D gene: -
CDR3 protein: CASKLRLGLLRETYNEQFF
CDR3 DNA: TGTGCCAGCAAACTACGCTTGGGACTCCTCAGGGAGACCTACAATGAGCAGTTCTTC

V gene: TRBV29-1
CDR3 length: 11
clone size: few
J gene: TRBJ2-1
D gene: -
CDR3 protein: CSVEDGREQFF
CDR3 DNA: TGCAGCGTTGAAGATGGTAGGGAGCAGTTCTTC

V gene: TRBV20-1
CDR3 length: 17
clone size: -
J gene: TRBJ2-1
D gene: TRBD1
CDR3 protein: CSASYPTGVFSYNEQFF
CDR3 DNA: TGCAGTGCTAGCTATCCGACAGGGGTGTTTTCCTACAATGAGCAGTTCTTC

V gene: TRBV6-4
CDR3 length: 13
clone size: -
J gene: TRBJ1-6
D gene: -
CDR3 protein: CASGDSNNSPLHF
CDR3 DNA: TGTGCCAGCGGGGACTCAAATAATTCACCCCTCCACTTT

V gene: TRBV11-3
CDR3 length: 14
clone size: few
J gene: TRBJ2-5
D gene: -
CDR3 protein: CASSDHRDPEAQYF
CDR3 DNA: TGTGCCAGCAGCGACCACCGGGACCCCGAGGCCCAGTACTTC

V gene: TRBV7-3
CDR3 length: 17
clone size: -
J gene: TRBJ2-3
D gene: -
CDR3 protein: CASSLGLLGRNTDTQYF
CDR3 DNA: TGTGCCAGCAGCTTAGGACTACTAGGGCGGAACACAGATACGCAGTATTTT

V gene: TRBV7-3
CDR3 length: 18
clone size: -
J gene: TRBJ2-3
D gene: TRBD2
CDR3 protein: CASSPFKGGGGITDTQYF
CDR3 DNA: TGTGCCAGCAGCCCTTTTAAGGGGGGCGGGGGGATAACAGATACGCAGTATTTT

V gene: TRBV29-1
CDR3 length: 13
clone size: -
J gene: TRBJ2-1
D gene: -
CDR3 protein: CSVAGSGIGEQFF
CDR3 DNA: TGCAGCGTTGCAGGCTCTGGGATCGGTGAGCAGTTCTTC

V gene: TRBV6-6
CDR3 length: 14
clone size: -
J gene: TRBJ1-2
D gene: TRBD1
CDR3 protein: CASSYEEGAGGYTF
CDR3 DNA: TGTGCCAGCAGTTACGAGGAGGGGGCGGGTGGCTACACCTTC

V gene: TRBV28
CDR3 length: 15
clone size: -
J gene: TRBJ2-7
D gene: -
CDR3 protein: CASSSPGAGSYEQYF
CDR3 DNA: TGTGCCAGCAGTTCCCCGGGGGCGGGCTCCTACGAGCAGTACTTC

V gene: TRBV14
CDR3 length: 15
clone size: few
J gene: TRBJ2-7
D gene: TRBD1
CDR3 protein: CASSPGTGRTYEQYF
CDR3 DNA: TGTGCCAGCAGTCCAGGGACAGGGAGAACTTACGAGCAGTACTTC

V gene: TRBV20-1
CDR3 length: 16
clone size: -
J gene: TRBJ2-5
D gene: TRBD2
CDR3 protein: CSASLRAGGFQETQYF
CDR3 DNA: TGCAGTGCCTCCCTCCGGGCGGGGGGGTTCCAAGAGACCCAGTACTTC

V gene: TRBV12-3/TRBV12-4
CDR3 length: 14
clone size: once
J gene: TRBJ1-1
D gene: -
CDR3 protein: CASARGGWNTEAFF
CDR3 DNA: TGTGCCAGCGCGCGTGGGGGTTGGAACACTGAAGCTTTCTTT

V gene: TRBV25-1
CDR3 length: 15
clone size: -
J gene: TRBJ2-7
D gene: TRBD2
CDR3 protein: CASLLRGTGAYEQYF
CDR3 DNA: TGTGCCAGCTTGTTGCGGGGGACGGGAGCCTACGAGCAGTACTTC

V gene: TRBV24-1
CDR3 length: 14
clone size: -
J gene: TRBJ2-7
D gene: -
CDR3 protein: CATSDTGRNYEQYF
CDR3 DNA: TGTGCCACCAGTGACACGGGACGGAACTACGAGCAGTACTTC

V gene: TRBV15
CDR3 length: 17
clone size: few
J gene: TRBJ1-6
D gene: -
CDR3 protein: CATSRDSGRRLNSPLHF
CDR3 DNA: TGTGCCACCAGCAGAGATAGTGGTAGGAGACTTAATTCACCCCTCCACTTT

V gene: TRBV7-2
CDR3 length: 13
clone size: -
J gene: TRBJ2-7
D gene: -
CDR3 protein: CASSSTHWAEQYF
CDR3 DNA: TGTGCCAGCAGCTCCACTCATTGGGCAGAGCAGTACTTC

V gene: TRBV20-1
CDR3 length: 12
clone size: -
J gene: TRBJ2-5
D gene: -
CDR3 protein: CSAGTFQETQYF
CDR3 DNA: TGCAGTGCTGGGACTTTCCAAGAGACCCAGTACTTC

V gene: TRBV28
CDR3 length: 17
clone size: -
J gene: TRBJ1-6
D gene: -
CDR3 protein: CASSLASQGGYNSPLHF
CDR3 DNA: TGTGCCAGCAGTTTGGCCTCCCAGGGCGGGTATAATTCACCCCTCCACTTT

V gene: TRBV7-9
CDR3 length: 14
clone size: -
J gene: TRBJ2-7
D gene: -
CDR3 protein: CASSQRRKPYEQYF
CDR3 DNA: TGTGCCAGCAGTCAGCGGCGCAAGCCCTACGAGCAGTACTTC

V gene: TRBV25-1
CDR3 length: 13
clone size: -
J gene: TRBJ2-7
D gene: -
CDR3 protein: CASSDVEWYEQYF
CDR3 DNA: TGTGCCAGCAGTGATGTAGAGTGGTACGAGCAGTACTTC

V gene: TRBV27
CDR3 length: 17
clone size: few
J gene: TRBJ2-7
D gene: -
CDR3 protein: CASSLARSGRRSYEQYF
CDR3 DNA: TGTGCCAGCAGTTTAGCACGTTCAGGGAGGAGGTCCTACGAGCAGTACTTC

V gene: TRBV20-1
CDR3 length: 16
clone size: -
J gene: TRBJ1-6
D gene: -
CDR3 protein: CSARDLGGGLTSPLHF
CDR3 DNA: TGCAGTGCTAGAGATCTGGGAGGGGGATTGACTTCACCCCTCCACTTT

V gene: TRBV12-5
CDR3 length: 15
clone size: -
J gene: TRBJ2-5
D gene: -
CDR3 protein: CASGWMRGDVQTQYF
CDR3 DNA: TGTGCTAGTGGATGGATGAGGGGGGATGTGCAGACCCAGTACTTC

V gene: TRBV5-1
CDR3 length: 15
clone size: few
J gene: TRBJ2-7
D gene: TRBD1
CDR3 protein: CASSGIDRAAYEQYF
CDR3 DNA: TGCGCCAGCAGCGGGATTGACAGGGCCGCCTACGAGCAGTACTTC

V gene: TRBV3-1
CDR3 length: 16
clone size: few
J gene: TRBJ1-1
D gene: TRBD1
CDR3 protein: CASSPYRGPYSGEAFF
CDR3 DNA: TGTGCCAGCAGCCCATACAGGGGGCCTTACTCCGGTGAAGCTTTCTTT